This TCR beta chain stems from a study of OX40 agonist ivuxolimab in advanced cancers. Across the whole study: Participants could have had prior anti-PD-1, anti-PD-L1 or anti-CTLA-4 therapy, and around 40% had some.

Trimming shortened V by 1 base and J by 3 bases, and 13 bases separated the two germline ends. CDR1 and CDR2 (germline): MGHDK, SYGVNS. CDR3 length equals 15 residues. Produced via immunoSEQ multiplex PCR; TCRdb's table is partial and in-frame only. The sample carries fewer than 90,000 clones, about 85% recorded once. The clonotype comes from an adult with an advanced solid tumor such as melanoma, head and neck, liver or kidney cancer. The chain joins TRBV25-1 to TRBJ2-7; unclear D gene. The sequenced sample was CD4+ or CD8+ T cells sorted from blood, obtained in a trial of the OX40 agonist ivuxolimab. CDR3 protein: CASSEWISANYEQYF. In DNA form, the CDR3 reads TGTGCCAGCAGTGAATGGATAAGCGCTAACTACGAGCAGTACTTC.